Each of the 17 T cell receptor beta chains below was sequenced from the same sample in a study of early T cells in non-severe SARS-CoV-2 infection. One entry per CDR3 protein results from TCRdb running MiXCR on the 5' RACE reads. The sample includes 25,000 to 35,000 distinct CDR3 sequences, under 4% of them seen just once. Sequenced material: whole blood. These receptors were collected from an adult who was a healthcare worker with PCR-confirmed SARS-CoV-2 infection or an uninfected control (not recorded which).

This clonotype was counted many times. This chain uses TRBV5-1 with TRBJ2-2; TRBD2 is a possible D gene (6 bases). Germline CDR1 and CDR2: SGHRS and YFSETQ. This CDR3 has 16 residues. Deletions cut 2 bases from V and 5 bases from J, with 16 bases between. The CDR3 protein is CASSLRPGVDTGELFF. The CDR3 nucleotides are TGCGCCAGCAGCTTACGGCCGGGGGTCGATACCGGGGAGCTGTTTTTT.

This clonotype showed up many times. This rearrangement joins TRBV7-2 to TRBJ2-3; D unresolved. This CDR3 region has 15 residues. Trimming pared 3 bases from V and 4 bases from J, leaving 14 bases between. The germline CDR1 and CDR2 sequences are SGHTA and FQGNSA. The CDR3 DNA reads TGTGCCAGCAGCTTGGGAAGGCGTAGCCCAGATACGCAGTATTTT. It specifies CASSLGRRSPDTQYF.

This clonotype was detected only a few times. DNA for the CDR3: TGTGCCACCAGTGCCCTGGGGGCTACTCTAATCACCGGGGAGCTGTTTTTT. Translating it yields CATSALGATLITGELFF. This chain uses TRBV24-1 with TRBJ2-2, with D tentatively TRBD1 (6 bases). The CDR3 is 17 residues long. Germline CDR1 reads KGHDR; CDR2 reads SFDVKD. With 5 bases removed from V and 4 bases from J, the gap between germline ends came to 19 bases.

This clonotype was seen a few times. CDR3 sequence reads: CASSSDSTAEAFF. CDR3 in DNA: TGTGCCAGCAGCTCCGACTCAACCGCTGAAGCTTTCTTT. The genes are TRBV7-3 and TRBJ1-1; D uncertain. V lost 4 bases and J 6 bases, leaving 12 bases between the germline ends. The CDR3 extends over 13 amino acids. Germline CDR1 is SGHTA and CDR2 is FQGTGA.

This clonotype was recorded a few times. V gene TRBV13 combines with J gene TRBJ1-2; 8 bases align to TRBD1. CDR3 length equals 15 residues. J gave up 0 bases and V 5 bases, and 5 bases lay outside the gene matches. Germline CDR1 is PRHDT and CDR2 is FYEKMQ (reference sequence). CDR3 sequence reads: CASSTRTGPNYGYTF. The DNA for the CDR3 is TGTGCCAGCAGCACACGGACAGGGCCTAACTATGGCTACACCTTC. Drawing the rest from reference TRBV13 and TRBJ1-2, the complete variable domain is AAGVIQSPRHLIKEKRETATLKCYPIPRHDTVYWYQQGPGQDPQFLISFYEKMQSDKGSIPDRFSAQQFSDYHSELNMSSLELGDSALYFCASSTRTGPNYGYTFGSGTRLTVV.

This clonotype has more than one count but fewer than ten. The rearrangement uses TRBV4-2 and TRBJ2-3, with D tentatively TRBD1 (5 bases). CDR3 length equals 19 residues. V lost 0 bases to trimming and J lost 0 bases, with 19 bases between them. Germline CDR1 is LGHNA and CDR2 is YNFKEQ. The CDR3 reads CASSQDPPSRVPSTDTQYF. CDR3 DNA sequence: TGTGCCAGCAGCCAAGACCCCCCCTCCAGGGTTCCTAGCACAGATACGCAGTATTTT.

The sample holds a few counts of this clonotype. This chain joins TRBV5-1 and TRBJ1-1, with no clear D. Germline CDR1 and CDR2: SGHRS and YFSETQ. The CDR3 runs 14 residues. V lost 0 bases and J lost 5, with 11 bases in between. CDR3 in amino acids: CASSLGGGVTEAFF. In DNA, the CDR3 is TGCGCCAGCAGCTTGGGCGGCGGTGTAACTGAAGCTTTCTTT.

At least ten counts were recorded for this clonotype. The J gene is TRBJ1-1, the V gene TRBV3-2. TRBV3-2 is recorded as a pseudogene. The CDR3 consists of 15 residues. CDR3 coding DNA: TGTGCCAGCCCGGAGGTAGGTGATGTGAACACTGAAGCTTTCTTT. As protein: CASPEVGDVNTEAFF.

This clonotype was detected ten times or more. This chain uses TRBV3-1 with TRBJ1-5; D call uncertain. Germline V gene data show CDR1 as LGHDT and CDR2 as YNNKEL (reference sequence). V lost 1 base and J 1 base, leaving 5 bases between the germline ends. The length of the CDR3 is 14 residues. The CDR3 region is CASSQALSNQPQHF. CDR3 nucleotide sequence: TGTGCCAGCAGCCAAGCCCTCAGCAATCAGCCCCAGCATTTT. The complete variable domain, with remaining parts taken from reference TRBV3-1 and TRBJ1-5, reads DTAVSQTPKYLVTQMGNDKSIKCEQNLGHDTMYWYKQDSKKFLKIMFSYNNKELIINETVPNRFSPKSPDKAHLNLHINSLELGDSAVYFCASSQALSNQPQHFGDGTRLSIL.

This clonotype was found many times. The chain is built from TRBV4-1 and TRBJ1-2; no clear D gene. Trimming took off 1 base at V and 2 bases at J, with 8 bases between the two ends. CDR1 is MGHRA, CDR2 YSYEKL, per germline. CDR3 size: 14 residues. The CDR3 DNA is TGCGCCAGCAGCCAAGGTCGGGTAAACTATGGCTACACCTTC. Residues: CASSQGRVNYGYTF.

This clonotype was observed at least ten times. This rearrangement joins TRBV7-2 to TRBJ2-7; 9 positions agree with TRBD1. The trim removed 7 bases at V and 6 bases at J, leaving 25 bases unmatched. This CDR3 spans 19 amino acids. The germline V gene has CDR1 SGHTA and CDR2 FQGNSA. CDR3 nucleotide sequence: TGTGCCAGCAACGTAATAGAATATGTAGGACAGGGGCATGCGGGCGAGCAGTACTTC. Translated: CASNVIEYVGQGHAGEQYF.

The chain links TRBV7-3 to TRBJ2-1; D is possibly TRBD2 (6 bases). The CDR3 is made up of 16 amino acids. V was pared by 1 base and J by 1 base, with 11 bases between. Germline assignment: CDR1 SGHTA and CDR2 FQGTGA. The CDR3 reads CASSLKGTGSYNEQFF. Written as DNA, the CDR3 is TGTGCCAGCAGCTTAAAGGGGACTGGATCCTACAATGAGCAGTTCTTC.

This clonotype was seen repeatedly, ten times or more. The chain employs TRBV20-1 and TRBJ1-2; a weak D match, TRBD1 (5 bases). This CDR3 region has 13 residues. The V gene lost 7 bases and the J gene lost 2 bases, with 14 bases spanning the gap. Germline CDR1 is DFQATT and CDR2 is SNEGSKA (reference sequence). The CDR3, as DNA: TGCAGTGTGCAAGTGGGGCTAAACTATGGCTACACCTTC. Its protein is CSVQVGLNYGYTF.

Points on this clonotype: A much larger clone lies one base from this, so it may be a read error. The chain uses TRBV9 and TRBJ2-7; 7 bases fit TRBD1. V lost 3 bases to trimming and J lost 2 bases; unmatched junction nucleotides: 2. This CDR3 is built from 13 residues. CDR1 is SGDLS, CDR2 YYNGEE, per germline. CDR3 bases: TGTGCCAGCAGCGCCGGGACAGCCTACGAGCAGTACTTC. It encodes CASSAGTAYEQYF.

This clonotype was recorded at least ten times. V gene TRBV27 combines with J gene TRBJ1-3, with 8 nucleotides matching TRBD1. V trimming: 5 bases; J trimming: 0 bases; junction bases outside the gene matches: 6. The CDR3 runs to 16 residues. Germline V gene lookup returns CDR1 MNHEY and CDR2 SMNVEV (reference sequence). Written as DNA, the CDR3 is TGTGCCAGCAGTCGGACAGGGTCTGGCTCTGGAAACACCATATATTTT. Encoded protein: CASSRTGSGSGNTIYF.

The table lists this clonotype with many counts. The chain uses TRBV9 and TRBJ2-5; D may correspond to TRBD1 or TRBD2 (6 bases each). The CDR3 covers 16 residues. V was shortened by 0 bases and J by 1 base, with 13 bases between the two germline ends. Germline CDR1 is SGDLS and CDR2 is YYNGEE. The CDR3 bases are TGTGCCAGCAGCGTAGGTCCTACGGGGGCCCAAGAGACCCAGTACTTC. Its protein product is CASSVGPTGAQETQYF.

Many counts were recorded for this clonotype. J is TRBJ2-5 and V is TRBV20-1, with TRBD2 matching 13 bases. V was pared by 1 base and J by 5 bases, with 10 bases of the junction left unmatched. Germline assignment: CDR1 DFQATT and CDR2 SNEGSKA (reference sequence). This CDR3 contains 17 residues. The CDR3 spells CSARVLTSGGIAETQYF. CDR3 coding DNA: TGCAGTGCTAGAGTTTTGACTAGCGGGGGGATTGCGGAGACCCAGTACTTC.